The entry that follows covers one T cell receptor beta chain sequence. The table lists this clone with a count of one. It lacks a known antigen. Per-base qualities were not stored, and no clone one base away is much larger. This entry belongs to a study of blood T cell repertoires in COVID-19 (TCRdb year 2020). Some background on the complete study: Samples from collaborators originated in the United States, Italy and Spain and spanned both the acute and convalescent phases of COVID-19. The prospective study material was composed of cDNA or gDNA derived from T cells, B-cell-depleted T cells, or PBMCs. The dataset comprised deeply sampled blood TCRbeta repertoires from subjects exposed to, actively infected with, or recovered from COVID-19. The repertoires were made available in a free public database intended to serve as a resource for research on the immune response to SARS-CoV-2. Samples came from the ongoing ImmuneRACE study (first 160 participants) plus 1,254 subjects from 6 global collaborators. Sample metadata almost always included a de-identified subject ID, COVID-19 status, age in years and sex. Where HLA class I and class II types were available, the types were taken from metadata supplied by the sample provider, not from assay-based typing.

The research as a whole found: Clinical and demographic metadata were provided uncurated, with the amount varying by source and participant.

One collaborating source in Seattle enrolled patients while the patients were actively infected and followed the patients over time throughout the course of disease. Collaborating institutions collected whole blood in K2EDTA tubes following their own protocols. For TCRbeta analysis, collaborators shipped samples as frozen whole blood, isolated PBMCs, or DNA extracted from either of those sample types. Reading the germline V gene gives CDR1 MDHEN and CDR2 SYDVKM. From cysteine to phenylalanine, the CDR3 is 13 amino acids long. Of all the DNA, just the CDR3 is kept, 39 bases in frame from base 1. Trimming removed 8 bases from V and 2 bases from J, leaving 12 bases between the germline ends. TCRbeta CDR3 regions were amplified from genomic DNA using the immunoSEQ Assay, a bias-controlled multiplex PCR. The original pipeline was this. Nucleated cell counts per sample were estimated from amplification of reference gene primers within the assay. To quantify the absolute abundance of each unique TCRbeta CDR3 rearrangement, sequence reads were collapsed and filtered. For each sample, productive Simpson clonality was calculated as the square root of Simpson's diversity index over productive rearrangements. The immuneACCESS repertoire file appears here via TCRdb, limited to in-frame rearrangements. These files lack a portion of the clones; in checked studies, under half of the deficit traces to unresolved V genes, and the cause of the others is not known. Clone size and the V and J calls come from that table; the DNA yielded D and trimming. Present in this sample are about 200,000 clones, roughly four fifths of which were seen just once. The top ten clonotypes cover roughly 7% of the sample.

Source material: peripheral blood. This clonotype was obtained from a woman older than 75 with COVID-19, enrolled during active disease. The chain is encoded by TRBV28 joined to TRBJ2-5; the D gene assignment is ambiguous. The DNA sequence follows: TGTGCCAGCGGCAGAGGCCTTCAAGAGACCCAGTACTTC. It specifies CASGRGLQETQYF.